This is a list of T cell receptor beta chains from one sample in a study of blood T cell repertoires in COVID-19. Only in-frame clones appear in the TCRdb table, and some are missing; sequencing was by immunoSEQ multiplex PCR. Of more than 250,000 clones in the sample, more than 75% were seen once. The specimen was peripheral blood. The receptors were gathered from a man in his fifties with active or convalescent COVID-19. CDR3s include the opening cysteine and the closing phenylalanine or tryptophan. A D gene is named only where the DNA matches it firmly. Rows give clone size only sometimes, using once, few, many, or a class for an expanded clone.

CDR3aa,CDR3nt,j_gene,abundance,v_gene,d_gene
CASSPAGSNTGELFF,TGTGCCAGCAGCCCCGCAGGATCCAACACCGGGGAGCTGTTTTTT,TRBJ2-2,NA,TRBV7-7,NA
CASRTGTGGGNSPLHF,TGTGCCAGCAGAACTGGGACAGGGGGCGGAAATTCACCCCTCCACTTT,TRBJ1-6,NA,TRBV28,TRBD1
CASSDSVWEPQHF,TGTGCCAGCAGCGACAGTGTTTGGGAGCCCCAGCATTTT,TRBJ1-5,NA,TRBV6-2/TRBV6-3,NA
CASVGQGWTEAFF,TGTGCCAGCGTCGGACAGGGGTGGACTGAAGCTTTCTTT,TRBJ1-1,few,TRBV28,TRBD1
CATSDSSLGDTEAFF,TGTGCCACCAGTGATTCCTCCTTAGGGGACACTGAAGCTTTCTTT,TRBJ1-1,NA,TRBV24-1,NA
CASSPPLWRVSQPQHF,TGTGCCAGCAGCCCCCCTTTGTGGAGGGTCAGTCAGCCCCAGCATTTT,TRBJ1-5,NA,TRBV3-1/TRBV3-2,NA
CASSESVAGGMHEQFF,TGCGCCAGCAGTGAGTCTGTAGCGGGAGGTATGCATGAGCAGTTCTTC,TRBJ2-1,NA,TRBV10-1,TRBD2
CATSPRTGQPQHF,TGTGCCACCAGCCCCCGGACAGGGCAGCCCCAGCATTTT,TRBJ1-5,NA,TRBV15,TRBD1
CASSYSLRSNGYTF,TGTGCCAGCAGTTACTCGCTCAGGTCTAATGGCTACACCTTC,TRBJ1-2,NA,TRBV6-2/TRBV6-3,NA
CASSSGGVNTEAFF,TGTGCCAGCAGTTCGGGGGGTGTGAACACTGAAGCTTTCTTT,TRBJ1-1,NA,TRBV28,NA
CASSTNGGNYEQYF,TGTGCCAGCAGCACCAATGGGGGGAACTACGAGCAGTACTTC,TRBJ2-7,NA,TRBV9,NA
CSVVGLAGGTLSTDTQYF,TGCAGCGTTGTAGGACTAGCGGGAGGGACCCTCAGCACAGATACGCAGTATTTT,TRBJ2-3,NA,TRBV29-1,TRBD2
CATSDSRQGRPEAFF,TGTGCCACCAGTGATTCAAGACAGGGGCGCCCTGAAGCTTTCTTT,TRBJ1-1,NA,TRBV24-1,TRBD1
CAISRTVLYEQYF,TGTGCCATCAGCCGGACAGTCCTTTACGAGCAGTACTTC,TRBJ2-7,NA,TRBV10-3,NA
CASSDRLGGGITDTQYF,TGTGCCAGCAGTGACCGGCTTGGGGGGGGTATCACAGATACGCAGTATTTT,TRBJ2-3,NA,TRBV2,TRBD2
CASRLRLTNTEAFF,TGTGCCAGCAGGTTACGACTCACGAACACTGAAGCTTTCTTT,TRBJ1-1,NA,TRBV11-1,NA
CASSPTAGPLNTEAFF,TGTGCCAGCAGTCCCACGGCAGGCCCTTTGAACACTGAAGCTTTCTTT,TRBJ1-1,NA,TRBV28,NA
CASSAETGVSQPQHF,TGTGCCAGCAGTGCCGAGACAGGGGTGTCGCAGCCCCAGCATTTT,TRBJ1-5,NA,TRBV2,TRBD1
CASSYRTGGKAEAFF,TGTGCCAGCAGTTACCGGACAGGGGGAAAGGCTGAAGCTTTCTTT,TRBJ1-1,NA,TRBV6-5,TRBD1
CSAALQTEGVQFF,TGCAGCGCTGCACTCCAGACAGAAGGAGTGCAGTTCTTC,TRBJ2-1,NA,TRBV29-1,NA
CASSPPGLALQETQYF,TGTGCCAGCAGCCCACCAGGACTAGCCCTACAAGAGACCCAGTACTTC,TRBJ2-5,NA,TRBV7-3,TRBD2
CASSYSIVQGNTEAFF,TGTGCCAGCAGTTACTCGATCGTACAGGGGAACACTGAAGCTTTCTTT,TRBJ1-1,NA,TRBV6-5,NA
CASSSPQTVGYTF,TGTGCCAGCAGTTCCCCCCAGACAGTTGGCTACACCTTC,TRBJ1-2,NA,TRBV28,NA
CASRRSQGAEYNSPLHF,TGTGCCAGCAGACGATCACAGGGGGCAGAATATAATTCACCCCTCCACTTT,TRBJ1-6,NA,TRBV6-6,TRBD1
CASSLGWTSGHNEQFF,TGTGCCAGCAGCTTAGGATGGACTAGCGGACACAATGAGCAGTTCTTC,TRBJ2-1,NA,TRBV7-8,TRBD2
CASRGLAGGVEQFF,TGTGCCAGCAGGGGACTAGCGGGAGGGGTTGAGCAGTTCTTC,TRBJ2-1,NA,TRBV27,TRBD2
CASSRGQEKWNSPLHF,TGTGCCAGCAGCCGGGGACAGGAGAAGTGGAATTCACCCCTCCACTTT,TRBJ1-6,NA,TRBV7-9,TRBD1
CASRSAGLNTEAFF,TGTGCCAGCCGGAGCGCAGGGTTGAACACTGAAGCTTTCTTT,TRBJ1-1,NA,TRBV6-6,NA
CASSVQQGITGELFF,TGTGCCAGCAGCGTACAACAGGGGATCACCGGGGAGCTGTTTTTT,TRBJ2-2,NA,TRBV9,TRBD1
CASSPGAAAEAFF,TGTGCCAGCTCACCGGGAGCGGCTGCTGAAGCTTTCTTT,TRBJ1-1,NA,TRBV18,NA
CASSSTGVNSPLHF,TGTGCCAGCAGTTCGACAGGGGTTAATTCACCCCTCCACTTT,TRBJ1-6,few,TRBV2,TRBD1
CAGPRNYGYTF,TGTGCCGGTCCCCGGAACTATGGCTACACCTTC,TRBJ1-2,once,TRBV30,NA
CATAPIAGAQFEQYF,TGTGCCACCGCCCCGATAGCGGGGGCTCAGTTCGAGCAGTACTTC,TRBJ2-7,NA,TRBV19,TRBD2
CASSQVSSGGTAQHF,TGTGCCAGCAGCCAAGTGTCCTCTGGGGGGACAGCCCAGCATTTT,TRBJ1-5,NA,TRBV3-1/TRBV3-2,TRBD1
CASSADRGGYGYTF,TGTGCCAGCAGCGCGGACAGGGGCGGCTATGGCTACACCTTC,TRBJ1-2,NA,TRBV9,TRBD1
CASSYGRGASNTEAFF,TGTGCCAGCAGTTACGGTCGGGGGGCCTCCAACACTGAAGCTTTCTTT,TRBJ1-1,NA,TRBV6-5,NA
CASSQESGGYTEAFF,TGCGCCAGCAGCCAAGAATCGGGAGGATACACTGAAGCTTTCTTT,TRBJ1-1,NA,TRBV4-3,NA
CASTRSGVPNEQFF,TGTGCCAGCACCCGAAGCGGAGTCCCCAATGAGCAGTTCTTC,TRBJ2-1,NA,TRBV25-1,NA
CASRGLGNTIYF,TGTGCCAGCAGGGGGCTGGGAAACACCATATATTTT,TRBJ1-3,NA,TRBV27,NA
CASSPDSLGSYGYTF,TGTGCCAGCAGCCCCGACAGCTTAGGTAGCTATGGCTACACCTTC,TRBJ1-2,NA,TRBV7-6,NA
CASSLSGPGNTIYF,TGTGCCAGCAGCTTATCGGGGCCTGGAAACACCATATATTTT,TRBJ1-3,NA,TRBV27,NA
CASSPPGRHAGYNEQFF,TGTGCCAGCTCACCTCCGGGTCGGCATGCCGGCTACAATGAGCAGTTCTTC,TRBJ2-1,NA,TRBV18,NA
CSVEEARGTYTF,TGCAGCGTTGAAGAGGCGCGGGGAACCTACACCTTC,TRBJ1-2,once,TRBV29-1,NA
CASRGWDRAVSAYEQYF,TGTGCCAGCAGGGGATGGGACAGGGCCGTCTCGGCCTACGAGCAGTACTTC,TRBJ2-7,NA,TRBV28,TRBD1
CASSLARLGGYTDTQYF,TGCGCCAGCAGCTTGGCCCGTTTAGGGGGCTACACAGATACGCAGTATTTT,TRBJ2-3,NA,TRBV5-1,TRBD1
CATSDPSPGQGYNEQFF,TGTGCCACCAGTGATCCCTCCCCGGGACAGGGTTACAATGAGCAGTTCTTC,TRBJ2-1,once,TRBV24-1,TRBD1
CASSSGLAGENEQFF,TGTGCCAGCAGCTCGGGACTAGCGGGAGAAAATGAGCAGTTCTTC,TRBJ2-1,once,TRBV5-4,TRBD2
CASSTDYYRYQETQYF,TGTGCCAGTAGTACCGACTACTATCGGTACCAAGAGACCCAGTACTTC,TRBJ2-5,NA,TRBV19,NA
CASSKLTGEEGYTF,TGTGCCAGCAGTAAGTTGACGGGGGAAGAAGGCTACACCTTC,TRBJ1-2,few,TRBV2,NA